The following is a TCR beta chain sequence with its context. The antigen remains unidentified. The sample is drawn from a study of shared clonotypes between healthy human individuals. General study points: Relative to memory subsets, naive subsets generally showed larger estimated richness.

Clones were sequenced by immunoSEQ multiplex PCR, and TCRdb holds only the in-frame ones, with some missing. The repertoire consists of roughly 640,000 clones, with around 97% occurring once and the leading ten covering 0.055% to 0.07%. Germline-derived CDR1 and CDR2 are SGHVS and FNYEAQ. The CDR3 length is 13 residues. Trimming took 2 bases from V and 6 from J, leaving 10 bases between them. The chain carries TRBV7-6 and TRBJ1-2; D remains ambiguous. Input material: naive CD4+ T cells sorted from blood. Indicated subset: CD45RA+ positively selected. The clonotype was recovered from a woman in her 30s in good health. The CDR3, as DNA: TGTGCCAGCAGCTTATCGGGTGCCGATGGCTACACCTTC. Its translation is CASSLSGADGYTF.